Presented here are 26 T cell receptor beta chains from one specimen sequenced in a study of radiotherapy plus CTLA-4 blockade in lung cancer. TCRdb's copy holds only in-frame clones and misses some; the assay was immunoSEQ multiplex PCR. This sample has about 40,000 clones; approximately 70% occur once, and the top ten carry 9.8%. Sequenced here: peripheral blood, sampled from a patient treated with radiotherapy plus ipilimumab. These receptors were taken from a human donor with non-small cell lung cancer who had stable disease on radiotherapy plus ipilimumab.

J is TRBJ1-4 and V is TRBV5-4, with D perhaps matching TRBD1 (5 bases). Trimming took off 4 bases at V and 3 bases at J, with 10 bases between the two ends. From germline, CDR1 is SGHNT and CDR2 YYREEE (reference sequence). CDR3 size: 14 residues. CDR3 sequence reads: CASSPGGANEKLFF. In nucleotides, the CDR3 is TGTGCCAGCAGCCCCGGAGGGGCTAATGAAAAACTGTTTTTT.

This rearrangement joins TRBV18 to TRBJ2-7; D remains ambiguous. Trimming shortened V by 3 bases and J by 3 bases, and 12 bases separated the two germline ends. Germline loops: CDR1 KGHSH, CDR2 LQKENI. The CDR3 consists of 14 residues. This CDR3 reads CASSPTADYYEQYF. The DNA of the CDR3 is TGTGCCAGCTCACCTACGGCGGATTACTACGAGCAGTACTTC.

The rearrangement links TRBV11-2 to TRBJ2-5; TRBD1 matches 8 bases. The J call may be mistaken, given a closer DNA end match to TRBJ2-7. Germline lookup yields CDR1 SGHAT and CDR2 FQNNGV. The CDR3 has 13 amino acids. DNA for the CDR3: TGTGCCAGCAGCTTGAGACAGGGGACCGAGCAGTACTTC. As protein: CASSLRQGTEQYF.

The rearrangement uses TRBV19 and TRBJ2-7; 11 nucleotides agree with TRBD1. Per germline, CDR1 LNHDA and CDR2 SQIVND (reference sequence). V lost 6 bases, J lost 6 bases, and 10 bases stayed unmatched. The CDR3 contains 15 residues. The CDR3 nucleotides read TGTGCCAGTAGGAACGGGACAGGGGGTATCGGCGAGCAGTACTTC. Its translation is CASRNGTGGIGEQYF. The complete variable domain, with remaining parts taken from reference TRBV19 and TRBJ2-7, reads DGGITQSPKYLFRKEGQNVTLSCEQNLNHDAMYWYRQDPGQGLRLIYYSQIVNDFQKGDIAEGYSVSREKKESFPLTVTSAQKNPTAFYLCASRNGTGGIGEQYFGPGTRLTVT.

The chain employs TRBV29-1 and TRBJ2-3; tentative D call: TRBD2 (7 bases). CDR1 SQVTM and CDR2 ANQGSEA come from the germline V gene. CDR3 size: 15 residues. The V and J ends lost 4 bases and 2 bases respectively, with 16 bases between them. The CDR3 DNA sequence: TGCAGCGTTGTGGGGGTCGGGGGGCCCACAGATACGCAGTATTTT. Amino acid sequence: CSVVGVGGPTDTQYF.

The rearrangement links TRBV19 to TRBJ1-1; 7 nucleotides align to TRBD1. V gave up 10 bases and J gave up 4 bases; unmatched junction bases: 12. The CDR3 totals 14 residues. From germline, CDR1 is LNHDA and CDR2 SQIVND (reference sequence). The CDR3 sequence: CATRTGLDSTEAFF. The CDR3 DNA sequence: TGTGCCACCCGGACAGGCCTCGATAGCACTGAAGCTTTCTTT. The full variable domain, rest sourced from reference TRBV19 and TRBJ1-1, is DGGITQSPKYLFRKEGQNVTLSCEQNLNHDAMYWYRQDPGQGLRLIYYSQIVNDFQKGDIAEGYSVSREKKESFPLTVTSAQKNPTAFYLCATRTGLDSTEAFFGQGTRLTVV.

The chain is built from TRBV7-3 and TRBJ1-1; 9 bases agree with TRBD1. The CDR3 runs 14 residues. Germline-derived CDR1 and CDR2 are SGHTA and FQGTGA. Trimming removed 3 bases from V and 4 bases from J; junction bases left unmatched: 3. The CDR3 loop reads CASSFTGGLTEAFF. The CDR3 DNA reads TGTGCCAGCAGCTTCACAGGGGGCCTCACTGAAGCTTTCTTT.

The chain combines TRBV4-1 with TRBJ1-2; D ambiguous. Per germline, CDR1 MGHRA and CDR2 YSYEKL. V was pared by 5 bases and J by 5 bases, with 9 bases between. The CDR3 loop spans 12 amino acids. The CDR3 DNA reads TGCGCCAGCAGCACCGGGGTTTATGGCTACACCTTC. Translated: CASSTGVYGYTF.

CDR3 region: CASSNGLRGATDTQYF. CDR3 nucleotide sequence: TGTGCCAGCAGCAATGGACTCAGGGGTGCCACAGATACGCAGTATTTT. The chain uses TRBV2 and TRBJ2-3, with a tentative D call TRBD1 (6 bases). Trimming took 6 bases from V and 2 from J, leaving 18 bases between them. CDR1 is SNHLY, CDR2 FYNNEI, per germline. The CDR3 is 16 amino acids.

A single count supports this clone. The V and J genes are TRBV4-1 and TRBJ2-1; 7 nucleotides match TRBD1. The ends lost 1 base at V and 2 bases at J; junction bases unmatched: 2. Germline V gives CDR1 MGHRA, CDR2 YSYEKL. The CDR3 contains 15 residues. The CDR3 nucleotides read TGCGCCAGCAGCCAAGGAGGACAGGCCTACAATGAGCAGTTCTTC. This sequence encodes CASSQGGQAYNEQFF.

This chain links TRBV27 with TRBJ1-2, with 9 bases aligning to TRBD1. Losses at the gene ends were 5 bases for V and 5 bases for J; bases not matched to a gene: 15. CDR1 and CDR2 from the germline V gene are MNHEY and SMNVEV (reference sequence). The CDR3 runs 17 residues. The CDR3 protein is CASSKTTGQGDRYGYTF. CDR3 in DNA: TGTGCCAGCAGTAAAACGACGGGACAGGGTGATAGGTATGGCTACACCTTC.

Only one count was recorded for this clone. CDR3 DNA: TGTGCCAGCACAAGGGGGCGTGGCACTGAAGCTTTCTTT. It encodes CASTRGRGTEAFF. V usage is TRBV6-5 and J usage is TRBJ1-1; 7 positions match TRBD1. The germline V gene encodes CDR1 MNHEY and CDR2 SVGAGI. This CDR3 spans 13 amino acids. V trimming: 7 bases; J trimming: 4 bases; junction bases outside the gene matches: 6.

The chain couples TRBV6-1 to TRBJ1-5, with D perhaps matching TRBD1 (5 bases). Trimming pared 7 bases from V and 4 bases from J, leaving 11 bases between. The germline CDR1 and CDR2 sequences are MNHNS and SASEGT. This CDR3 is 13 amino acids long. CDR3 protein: CASTGQPNQPQHF. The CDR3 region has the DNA TGTGCCAGCACAGGACAACCAAATCAGCCCCAGCATTTT.

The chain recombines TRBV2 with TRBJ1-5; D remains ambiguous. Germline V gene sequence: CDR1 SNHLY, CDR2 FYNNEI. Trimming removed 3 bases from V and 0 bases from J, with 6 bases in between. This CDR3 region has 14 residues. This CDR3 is CASSDVYSNQPQHF. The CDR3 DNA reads TGTGCCAGCAGTGATGTATATAGCAATCAGCCCCAGCATTTT.

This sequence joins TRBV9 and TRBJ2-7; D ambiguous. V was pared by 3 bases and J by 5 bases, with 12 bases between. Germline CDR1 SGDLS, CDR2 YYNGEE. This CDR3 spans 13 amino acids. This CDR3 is CASSADPGNEQYF. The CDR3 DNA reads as TGTGCCAGCAGCGCCGACCCAGGAAACGAGCAGTACTTC.

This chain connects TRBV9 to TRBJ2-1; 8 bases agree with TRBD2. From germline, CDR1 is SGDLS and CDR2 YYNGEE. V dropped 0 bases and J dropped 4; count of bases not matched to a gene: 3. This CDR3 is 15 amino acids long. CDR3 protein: CASSVGSGGYNEQFF. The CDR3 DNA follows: TGTGCCAGCAGCGTAGGAAGCGGGGGTTACAATGAGCAGTTCTTC.

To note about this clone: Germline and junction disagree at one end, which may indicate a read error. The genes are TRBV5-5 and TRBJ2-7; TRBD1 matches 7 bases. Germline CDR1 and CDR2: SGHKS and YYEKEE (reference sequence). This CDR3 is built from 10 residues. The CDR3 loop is CASGDRTPNF. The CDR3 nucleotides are TGTGCCAGCGGGGACAGAACTCCTAACTTC.

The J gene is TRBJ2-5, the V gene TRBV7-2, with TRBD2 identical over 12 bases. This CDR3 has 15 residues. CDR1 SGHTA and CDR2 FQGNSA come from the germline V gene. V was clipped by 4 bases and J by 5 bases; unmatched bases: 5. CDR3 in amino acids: CASSSTSGGWETQYF. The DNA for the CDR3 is TGTGCCAGCAGCTCGACTAGCGGGGGCTGGGAGACCCAGTACTTC. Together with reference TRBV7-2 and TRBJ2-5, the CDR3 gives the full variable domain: GAGVSQSPSNKVTEKGKDVELRCDPISGHTALYWYRQSLGQGLEFLIYFQGNSAPDKSGLPSDRFSAERTGGSVSTLTIQRTQQEDSAVYLCASSSTSGGWETQYFGPGTRLLVL.

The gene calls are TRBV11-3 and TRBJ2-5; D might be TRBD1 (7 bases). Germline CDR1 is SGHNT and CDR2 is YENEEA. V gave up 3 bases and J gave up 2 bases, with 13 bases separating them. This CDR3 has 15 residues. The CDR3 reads CASSFRSGGQETQYF. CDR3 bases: TGTGCCAGCAGCTTCAGGTCAGGGGGGCAAGAGACCCAGTACTTC.

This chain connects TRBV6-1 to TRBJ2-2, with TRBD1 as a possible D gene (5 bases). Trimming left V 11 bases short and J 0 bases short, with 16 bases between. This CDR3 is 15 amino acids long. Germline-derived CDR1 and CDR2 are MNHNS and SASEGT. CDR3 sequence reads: CAVLVDSPNTGELFF. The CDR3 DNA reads TGTGCCGTCCTGGTCGACAGCCCGAACACCGGGGAGCTGTTTTTT.

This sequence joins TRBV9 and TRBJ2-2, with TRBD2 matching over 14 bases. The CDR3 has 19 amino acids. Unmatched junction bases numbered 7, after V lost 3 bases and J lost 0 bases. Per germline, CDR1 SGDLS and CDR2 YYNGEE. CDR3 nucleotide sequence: TGTGCCAGCAGCGCGTGGGGGACTAGCGGGGGAGCGAACACCGGGGAGCTGTTTTTT. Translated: CASSAWGTSGGANTGELFF.

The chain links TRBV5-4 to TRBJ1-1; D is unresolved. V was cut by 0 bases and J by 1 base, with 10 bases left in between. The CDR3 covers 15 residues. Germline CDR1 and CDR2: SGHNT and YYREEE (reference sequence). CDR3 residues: CASSLARLKNTEAFF. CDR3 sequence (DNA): TGTGCCAGCAGCTTGGCCAGACTTAAGAACACTGAAGCTTTCTTT.

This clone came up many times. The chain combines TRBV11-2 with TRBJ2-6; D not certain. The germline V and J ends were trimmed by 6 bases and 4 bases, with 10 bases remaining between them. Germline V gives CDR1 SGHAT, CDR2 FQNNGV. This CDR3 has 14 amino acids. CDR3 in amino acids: CASSTGSGANVLTF. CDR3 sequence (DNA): TGTGCCAGCAGTACCGGTTCCGGGGCCAACGTCCTGACTTTC.

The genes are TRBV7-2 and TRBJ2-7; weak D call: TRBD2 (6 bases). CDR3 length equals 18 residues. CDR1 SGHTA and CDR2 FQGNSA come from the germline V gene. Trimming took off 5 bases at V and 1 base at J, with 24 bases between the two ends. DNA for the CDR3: TGTGCCAGCAGCCTTCTCCCGTCGTGGAGGGGTTGGTCCTACGAGCAGTACTTC. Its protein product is CASSLLPSWRGWSYEQYF.

The CDR3 sequence is CASSVVRGDTEAFF. CDR3 coding DNA: TGTGCCAGCAGCGTAGTCAGGGGGGACACTGAAGCTTTCTTT. The chain joins TRBV9 to TRBJ1-1; 7 bases align to TRBD1. V shed 0 bases and J 3 bases; nucleotides not matched to a gene: 2. Germline V CDR1 and CDR2: SGDLS, YYNGEE. The CDR3 consists of 14 residues.

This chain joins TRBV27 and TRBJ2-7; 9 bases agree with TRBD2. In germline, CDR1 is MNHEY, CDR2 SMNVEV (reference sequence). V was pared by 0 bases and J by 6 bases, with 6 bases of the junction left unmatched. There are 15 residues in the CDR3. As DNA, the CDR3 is TGTGCCAGCAGTTTATCACGACTAGCGGAGGGCGAGCAGTACTTC. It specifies CASSLSRLAEGEQYF.